This T cell receptor beta chain was recorded in a study of blood T cell repertoires in COVID-19. For the study at large: Italy, Spain and the United States were the sources of the convalescent and acute COVID-19 samples. Nucleic acid was either cDNA or gDNA, and it came from T cells, B-cell-depleted T cells, or PBMCs.

Authors' analysis steps: Quantification of nucleated cells was approximated via reference gene primer amplification. The protocol was immunoSEQ multiplex PCR, while the TCRdb copy is restricted to in-frame clones and leaves out a portion. The V and J calls and clone size were taken over from that table, and D and trimming were inferred from the DNA. Among over 250,000 clones listed, about 90% were seen once. Material: peripheral blood. The source of this sequence is a woman in her fifties or sixties with acute or convalescent COVID-19.

CDR3 DNA sequence: TGTGCCAGCAGACCCTTTTCAGTCAGAGGTGAAAAACTGTTTTTT. As protein: CASRPFSVRGEKLFF. The V gene is TRBV6-5, the J gene TRBJ1-4; D is unresolved. The germline CDR1 and CDR2 sequences are MNHEY and SVGAGI. There are 15 residues in the CDR3. The V and J ends lost 6 bases and 7 bases respectively, with 18 bases between them.